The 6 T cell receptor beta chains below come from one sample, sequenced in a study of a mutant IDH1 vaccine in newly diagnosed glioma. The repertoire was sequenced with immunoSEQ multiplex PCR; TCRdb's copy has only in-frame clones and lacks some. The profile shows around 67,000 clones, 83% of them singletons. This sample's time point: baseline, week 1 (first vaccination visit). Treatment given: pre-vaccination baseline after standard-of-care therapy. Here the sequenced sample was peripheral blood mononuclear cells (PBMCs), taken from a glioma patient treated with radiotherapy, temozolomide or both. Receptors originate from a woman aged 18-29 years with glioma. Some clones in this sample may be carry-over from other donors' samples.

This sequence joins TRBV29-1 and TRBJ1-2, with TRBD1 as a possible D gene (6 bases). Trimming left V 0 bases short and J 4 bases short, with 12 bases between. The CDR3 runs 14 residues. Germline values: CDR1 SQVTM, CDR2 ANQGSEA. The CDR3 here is CSVEEKGQIYGYTF. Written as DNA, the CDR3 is TGCAGCGTTGAAGAGAAAGGACAGATCTATGGCTACACCTTC.

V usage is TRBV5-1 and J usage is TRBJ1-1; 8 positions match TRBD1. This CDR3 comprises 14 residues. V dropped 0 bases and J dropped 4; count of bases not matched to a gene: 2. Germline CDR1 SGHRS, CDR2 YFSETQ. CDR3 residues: CASSLVTGGTEAFF. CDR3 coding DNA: TGCGCCAGCAGCTTGGTTACAGGGGGCACTGAAGCTTTCTTT. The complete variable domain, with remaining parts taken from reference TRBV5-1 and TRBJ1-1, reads KAGVTQTPRYLIKTRGQQVTLSCSPISGHRSVSWYQQTPGQGLQFLFEYFSETQRNKGNFPGRFSGRQFSNSRSEMNVSTLELGDSALYLCASSLVTGGTEAFFGQGTRLTVV.

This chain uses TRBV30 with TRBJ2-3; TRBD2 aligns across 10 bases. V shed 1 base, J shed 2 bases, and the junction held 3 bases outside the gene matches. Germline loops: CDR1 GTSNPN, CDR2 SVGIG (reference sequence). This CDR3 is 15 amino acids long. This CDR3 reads CAWSELAGLTDTQYF. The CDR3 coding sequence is TGTGCCTGGAGTGAACTAGCGGGGCTCACAGATACGCAGTATTTT.

The DNA of the CDR3 is TGCGCCAGCAGCTCCAACAGGGAGGGGGAGACCCAGTACTTC. Translation: CASSSNREGETQYF. The rearrangement joins TRBV5-1 to TRBJ2-5; the D gene is possibly TRBD2 (7 bases). CDR3 size: 14 residues. The germline V gene encodes CDR1 SGHRS and CDR2 YFSETQ. Trimming left V 3 bases short and J 5 bases short, with 14 bases between.

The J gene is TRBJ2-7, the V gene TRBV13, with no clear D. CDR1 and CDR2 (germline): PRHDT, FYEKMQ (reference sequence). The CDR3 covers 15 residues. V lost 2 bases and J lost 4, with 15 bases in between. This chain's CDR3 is CASSLKPTADYEQYF. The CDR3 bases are TGTGCCAGCAGCTTAAAACCAACTGCGGATTACGAGCAGTACTTC.

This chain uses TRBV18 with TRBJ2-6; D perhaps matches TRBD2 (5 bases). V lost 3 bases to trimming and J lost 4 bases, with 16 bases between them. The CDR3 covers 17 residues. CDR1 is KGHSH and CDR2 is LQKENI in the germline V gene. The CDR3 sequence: CASSPLPRGSGANVLTF. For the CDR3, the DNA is TGTGCCAGCTCACCCCTTCCGCGCGGGTCGGGGGCCAACGTCCTGACTTTC. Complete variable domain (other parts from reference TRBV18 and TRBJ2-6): NAGVMQNPRHLVRRRGQEARLRCSPMKGHSHVYWYRQLPEEGLKFMVYLQKENIIDESGMPKERFSAEFPKEGPSILRIQQVVRGDSAAYFCASSPLPRGSGANVLTFGAGSRLTVL.